This T cell receptor (beta chain) was retrieved from a study of blood T cell repertoires in COVID-19. At the level of the study: Sources were T cells, B-cell-depleted T cells, or PBMCs; the material itself was cDNA or gDNA.

The table came from immunoSEQ multiplex PCR; TCRdb's copy has only in-frame clones and leaves some out. The sample consists of under 200,000 clones, over 80% of them appearing once. Before being deemed recovered, Cohort 3 donors had two negative PCRs, clearance, or symptom resolution. V was clipped by 8 bases and J by 2 bases; unmatched bases: 11. There are 15 residues in the CDR3. In germline, CDR1 is MGHDK, CDR2 SYGVNS. This TCR came from a woman aged 55-70 years who had recovered from COVID-19. Sequencing was carried out using PBMCs or T cells enriched from blood (not recorded which). The rearrangement joins TRBV25-1 to TRBJ1-2; 7 nucleotides align to TRBD1. The CDR3 sequence: CASSMAAGGNYGYTF. The CDR3 DNA reads TGTGCCAGCTCAATGGCGGCAGGGGGAAACTATGGCTACACCTTC.